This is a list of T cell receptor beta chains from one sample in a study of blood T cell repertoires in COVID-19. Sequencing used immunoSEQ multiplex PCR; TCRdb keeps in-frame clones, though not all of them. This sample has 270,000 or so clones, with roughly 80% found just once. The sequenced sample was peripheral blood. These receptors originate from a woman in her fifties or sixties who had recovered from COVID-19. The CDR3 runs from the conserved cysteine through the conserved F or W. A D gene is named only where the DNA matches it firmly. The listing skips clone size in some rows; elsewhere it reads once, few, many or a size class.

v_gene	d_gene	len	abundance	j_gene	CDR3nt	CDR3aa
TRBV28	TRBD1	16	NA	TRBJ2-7	TGTGCCAGCAGTGGTCGTATGGACAGGGGTTCCTACGAGCAGTACTTC	CASSGRMDRGSYEQYF
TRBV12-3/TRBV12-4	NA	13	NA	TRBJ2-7	TGTGCCAGCAGTAACCTTCAGGGTTACGAGCAGTACTTC	CASSNLQGYEQYF
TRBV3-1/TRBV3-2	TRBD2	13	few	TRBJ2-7	TGTGCCAGCAGCCCCGGGAGGTCCTACGAGCAGTACTTC	CASSPGRSYEQYF
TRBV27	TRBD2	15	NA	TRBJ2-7	TGTGCCAGCAGTATAACTAGCGGGAGGGACTACGAGCAGTACTTC	CASSITSGRDYEQYF
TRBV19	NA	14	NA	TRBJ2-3	TGTGCCGGCGGCGGGGGCAAGGCTTCAGATACGCAGTATTTT	CAGGGGKASDTQYF
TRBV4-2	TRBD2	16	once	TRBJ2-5	TGTGCCAGCAGCCATGTTCTAGCGGGGGGAGGGGAGACCCAGTACTTC	CASSHVLAGGGETQYF
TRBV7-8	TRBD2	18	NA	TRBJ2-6	TGTGCCAGCAGCTCTGGTAGCGGGACCTTCTCTGGGGCCAACGTCCTGACTTTC	CASSSGSGTFSGANVLTF
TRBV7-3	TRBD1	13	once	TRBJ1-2	TGTGCCAGCAGCTCCGACAGGGACTCTGGCTACACCTTC	CASSSDRDSGYTF
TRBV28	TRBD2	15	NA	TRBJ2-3	TGTGCCAGCCTTAGCGGGGGGGCCGGGATAGATACGCAGTATTTT	CASLSGGAGIDTQYF
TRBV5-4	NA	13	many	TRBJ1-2	TGTGCCAGCAGCTTGGAATTGTCCCAGGGCTACACCTTC	CASSLELSQGYTF
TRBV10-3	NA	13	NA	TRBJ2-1	TGTGCCATCAGTGGAACTAGCTCGGGTGAGCAGTTCTTC	CAISGTSSGEQFF
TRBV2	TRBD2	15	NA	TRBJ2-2	TGTGCCAGCAGAGGACTAGCGGGGTACACCGGGGAGCTGTTTTTT	CASRGLAGYTGELFF
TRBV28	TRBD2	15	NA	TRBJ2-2	TGTGCCAGCACCCTTAGCGGGGGGGCATCCGGGGAGCTGTTTTTT	CASTLSGGASGELFF
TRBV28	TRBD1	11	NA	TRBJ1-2	TGTGTGACGGGGACAGTCTATGGCTACACCTTC	CVTGTVYGYTF
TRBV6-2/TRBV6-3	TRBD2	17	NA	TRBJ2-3	TGTGCCAGCAGTTACGGACTAGCGGAAGAAACGGCGGATACGCAGTATTTT	CASSYGLAEETADTQYF
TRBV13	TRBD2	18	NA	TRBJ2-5	TGTGCCAGCAGCTCACCGGCGAAGGCGGGAGTGTCCCTTGGGGCCCAGTACTTC	CASSSPAKAGVSLGAQYF
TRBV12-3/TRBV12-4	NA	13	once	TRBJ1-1	TGTGCCAGCGGAGGACGGGTGAACACTGAAGCTTTCTTT	CASGGRVNTEAFF
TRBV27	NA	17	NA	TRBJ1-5	TGTGCCAGCAGTTTAAAGTCCCACTTGGGGCTATATCAGCCCCAGCATTTT	CASSLKSHLGLYQPQHF
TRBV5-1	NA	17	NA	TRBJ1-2	TGCGCCAGCAGCCGAAAAACGACAGGACAGAGGGTTTATGGCTACACCTTC	CASSRKTTGQRVYGYTF
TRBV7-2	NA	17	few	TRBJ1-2	TGTGCCAGCAGCTCATCCGGAGTAGGGGTCTGGAACTATGGCTACACCTTC	CASSSSGVGVWNYGYTF
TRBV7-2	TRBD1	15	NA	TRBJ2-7	TGTGCCAGCAGCGGAGGGACAGGTAGCTCCTACGAGCAGTACTTC	CASSGGTGSSYEQYF
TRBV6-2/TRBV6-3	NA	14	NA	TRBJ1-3	TGTGCCAGCAGCGTCCTCAGGCCAGGAAACACCATATATTTT	CASSVLRPGNTIYF
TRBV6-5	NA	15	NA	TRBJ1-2	TGTGCCAGCAGTTACTCCGCGGGTACTAACTATGGCTACACCTTC	CASSYSAGTNYGYTF
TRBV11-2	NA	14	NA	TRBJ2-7	TGTGCCAGCAGCTTTACGGACAGCTCCTACGAGCAGTGCTTC	CASSFTDSSYEQCF
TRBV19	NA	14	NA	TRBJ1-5	TGTGCCAGTAGTATAGGGCAGGGGAATCAGCCCCAGCATTTT	CASSIGQGNQPQHF
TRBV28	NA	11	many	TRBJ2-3	TGTGCCAGCAGTTTTGAGTATACGCAGTATTTT	CASSFEYTQYF
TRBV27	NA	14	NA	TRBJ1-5	TGTGCCAGCAAGGGTGGGGGGGCTAGTCAGCCCCAGCATTTT	CASKGGGASQPQHF
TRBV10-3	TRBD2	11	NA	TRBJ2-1	TGTGCCATCAGCGCTAGCGGGGAGCGATTCTTC	CAISASGERFF
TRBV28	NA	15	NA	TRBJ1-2	TGTGCCAGCAGCGAAAACGCGGGGCGGGGCTATGGCTACACCTTC	CASSENAGRGYGYTF
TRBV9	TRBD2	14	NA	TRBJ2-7	TGTGCCAGCAGCGGGAGCGGGGTGGGTTACGAGCAGTACTTC	CASSGSGVGYEQYF
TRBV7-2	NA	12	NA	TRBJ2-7	TGTGCCAGCAGCGTCCAGGCTTACGAGCAGTACTTC	CASSVQAYEQYF
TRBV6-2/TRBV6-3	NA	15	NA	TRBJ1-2	TGTGCCAGCAGTTACTCGATGCAGGTCTGGTATGGCTACACCTTC	CASSYSMQVWYGYTF
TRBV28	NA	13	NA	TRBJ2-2	TGTGCCAGCAGGCGCTCGAACACCGGGGAGCTGTTTTTT	CASRRSNTGELFF
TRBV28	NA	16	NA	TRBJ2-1	TGTGCCAGCAGACCCCTCCGGGACGGGGGATCTGGTGAGCAGTTCTTC	CASRPLRDGGSGEQFF
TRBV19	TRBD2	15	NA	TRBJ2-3	TGTGCCAGTACCGAGACTAGCGGGGGCACAGATACGCAGTATTTT	CASTETSGGTDTQYF
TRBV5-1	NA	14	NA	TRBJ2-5	TGCGCCAGCAGCCCCCCCGGGGGCCAAGAGACCCAGTACTTC	CASSPPGGQETQYF
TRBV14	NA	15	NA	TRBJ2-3	TGTGCCAGCAGCCGTGGAGGACCCCAGGTAGATACGCAGTATTTT	CASSRGGPQVDTQYF
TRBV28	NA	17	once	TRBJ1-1	TGTGCCAGCATCTCCTTGAGGGAAAGCTACCAGCACACTGAAGCTTTCTTT	CASISLRESYQHTEAFF
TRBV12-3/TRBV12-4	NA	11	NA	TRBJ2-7	TGTGCCAGCAGCCCAGGGCAAGAGCAGTACTTC	CASSPGQEQYF
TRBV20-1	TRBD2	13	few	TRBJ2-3	TGCAGTGCTAGTCCGGCGGGAGGCGGTACGCAGTATTTT	CSASPAGGGTQYF
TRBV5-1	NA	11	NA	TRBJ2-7	TGCGCCAGCAGCTTGACTTCCGAGCAGTACTTC	CASSLTSEQYF
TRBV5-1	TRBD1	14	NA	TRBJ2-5	TGCGCCAGCAGCCCGTGGGGACAGCAAGAGACCCAGTACTTC	CASSPWGQQETQYF